This T cell receptor (beta chain) came from a study of blood T cell repertoires in COVID-19. This clone was counted only a few times. Seattle patients were enrolled during active infection and followed longitudinally. The repertoire was sequenced with immunoSEQ multiplex PCR; TCRdb's copy has only in-frame clones and lacks some. Of 250,000 to 300,000 clones listed, roughly nine tenths were seen once; the top ten hold about 12%. Germline lookup yields CDR1 LNHDA and CDR2 SQIVND (reference sequence). This CDR3 is built from 17 residues. The ends were cut back, 4 bases at V and 4 bases at J, with 23 bases in the middle.

This clonotype was sampled from a woman in her 30s with COVID-19, enrolled during active disease. The sequencing sample was made of peripheral blood. This chain joins TRBV19 and TRBJ2-7; D is possibly TRBD2 (6 bases). DNA for the CDR3: TGTGCCAGTAGTACCTCGGGACTGGATAAGAATGCGTACGAGCAGTACTTC. Encoded protein: CASSTSGLDKNAYEQYF. Using reference TRBV19 and TRBJ2-7 for the parts outside the CDR3, the full variable domain is DGGITQSPKYLFRKEGQNVTLSCEQNLNHDAMYWYRQDPGQGLRLIYYSQIVNDFQKGDIAEGYSVSREKKESFPLTVTSAQKNPTAFYLCASSTSGLDKNAYEQYFGPGTRLTVT.